A selection of T cell receptor beta chains follows, all from one sample in a study of blood T cell repertoires in COVID-19. Produced via immunoSEQ multiplex PCR; TCRdb's table is partial and in-frame only. The sample shows some 50,000 clones, about 86% of them seen only once. The sequencing input was peripheral blood. The receptors come from a human donor in a cohort sampled during active COVID-19. The CDR3 runs from the conserved cysteine through the conserved F or W. D genes are given only for firm matches. The size field is filled for only some rows; it gives once, few, many or a size class.

abundance	v_gene	j_gene	d_gene	CDR3aa	CDR3nt
NA	TRBV6-1	TRBJ2-7	TRBD1	CASSEGQGAGYEQYF	TGTGCCAGCAGTGAGGGACAGGGGGCTGGGTACGAGCAGTACTTC
NA	TRBV19	TRBJ1-3	NA	CASSIQGITGNTIYF	TGTGCCAGTAGTATCCAGGGGATCACCGGAAACACCATATATTTT
NA	TRBV9	TRBJ1-1	NA	CASSVAMGPEAFF	TGTGCCAGCAGCGTAGCCATGGGGCCAGAAGCTTTCTTT
NA	TRBV12-3/TRBV12-4	TRBJ2-5	TRBD2	CASSFLAEETQYF	TGTGCCAGCAGTTTTCTAGCGGAAGAGACCCAGTACTTC
NA	TRBV24-1	TRBJ2-2	NA	CATSFANTGELFF	TGTGCCACCAGCTTCGCGAACACCGGGGAGCTGTTTTTT
NA	TRBV6-4	TRBJ2-3	NA	CASSVLRGNTQYF	TGTGCCAGCAGCGTCCTTAGAGGGAATACGCAGTATTTT
few	TRBV5-1	TRBJ2-7	NA	CASSSSWEQYF	TGCGCCAGCAGCTCGAGTTGGGAGCAGTACTTC
NA	TRBV6-5	TRBJ1-3	TRBD1	CATPTGGNAGNTIYF	TGTGCCACCCCTACAGGGGGAAATGCTGGAAACACCATATATTTT
NA	TRBV10-3	TRBJ1-5	TRBD1	CASGQGLGQPQHF	TGTGCCAGCGGACAGGGCCTCGGTCAGCCCCAGCATTTT
NA	TRBV5-4	TRBJ2-7	TRBD1	CASSSQGIYEQYF	TGTGCCAGCAGCTCACAGGGGATCTACGAGCAGTACTTC
NA	TRBV4-3	TRBJ2-7	NA	CASSLATGVTYEQYF	TGCGCCAGCAGCCTGGCGACGGGGGTTACCTACGAGCAGTACTTC
NA	TRBV5-1	TRBJ2-3	TRBD1	CASSFEQGLGTDTQYF	TGCGCCAGCAGCTTTGAACAGGGGTTAGGCACAGATACGCAGTATTTT
NA	TRBV20-1	TRBJ1-1	NA	CSARDQSEAFF	TGCAGTGCTAGAGATCAGTCTGAAGCTTTCTTT
NA	TRBV7-9	TRBJ2-7	TRBD1	CASVHRDRVDEQYF	TGTGCCAGCGTCCACCGGGACAGGGTCGACGAGCAGTACTTC
NA	TRBV7-3	TRBJ2-2	NA	CASSSGTARGTGELFF	TGTGCCAGCAGCTCAGGGACAGCCCGGGGGACCGGGGAGCTGTTTTTT
NA	TRBV14	TRBJ1-4	NA	CASSQVGRGRNEKLFF	TGTGCCAGCAGCCAAGTGGGTAGGGGTCGTAATGAAAAACTGTTTTTT
once	TRBV6-2/TRBV6-3	TRBJ2-1	NA	CASSPMGRVEQFF	TGTGCCAGCAGTCCGATGGGCCGAGTAGAGCAGTTCTTC
NA	TRBV5-6	TRBJ2-1	TRBD2	CASSSGLAHNEQFF	TGTGCCAGCAGCTCGGGACTAGCCCACAATGAGCAGTTCTTC
NA	TRBV18	TRBJ1-2	TRBD1	CASSPLDRGRNYGYTF	TGTGCCAGCTCCCCCCTGGACAGGGGAAGAAACTATGGCTACACCTTC
NA	TRBV11-1	TRBJ2-3	NA	CASSYSDTQYF	TGTGCCAGCAGCTACTCAGATACGCAGTATTTT
NA	TRBV19	TRBJ1-5	NA	CASSRGGALGPQHF	TGTGCCAGTAGTAGGGGGGGGGCACTGGGGCCCCAGCATTTT
once	TRBV7-2	TRBJ2-7	NA	CASSLINYEQYF	TGTGCCAGCAGCCTAATCAACTACGAGCAGTACTTC
NA	TRBV29-1	TRBJ2-1	TRBD1	CSVRRDSDNEQFF	TGCAGCGTGCGCCGGGACAGCGACAATGAGCAGTTCTTC
NA	TRBV15	TRBJ1-5	TRBD1	CATSINRGSQPQHF	TGTGCCACCAGCATCAACAGGGGAAGTCAGCCCCAGCATTTT
NA	TRBV6-6	TRBJ2-2	TRBD2	CASSCRGRGEESQRGGYTGELFF	TGTGCCAGCAGCTGCAGGGGCAGGGGAGAGGAGTCGCAGCGGGGGGGATACACCGGGGAGCTGTTTTTT
NA	TRBV7-8	TRBJ1-5	NA	CASRQGPNQPQHF	TGTGCCTCCCGACAAGGTCCCAATCAGCCCCAGCATTTT
NA	TRBV4-1	TRBJ2-5	NA	CASSSDYQETQYF	TGCGCCAGCAGCTCCGACTACCAAGAGACCCAGTACTTC
once	TRBV7-9	TRBJ2-1	NA	CASSSMNEQFF	TGTGCCAGCAGCTCTATGAATGAGCAGTTCTTC
NA	TRBV6-5	TRBJ1-5	NA	CATSGGTGQPQHF	TGTGCCACCTCGGGGGGGACGGGACAGCCCCAGCATTTT
NA	TRBV6-1	TRBJ2-7	TRBD2	CASSEAPTSGGGYEQYF	TGTGCCAGCAGTGAAGCGCCGACTAGCGGGGGGGGTTACGAGCAGTACTTC
few	TRBV18	TRBJ1-3	TRBD1	CASSPPTGAGNTIYF	TGTGCCAGCTCACCACCGACAGGGGCTGGAAACACCATATATTTT